The clone carrying this TCR gamma chain occurred a few times. Antigen: not known. These data come from a study of Vδ1+ human thymocytes. After alphabeta T cell depletion, CD3+ Vdelta1+ Vdelta2- thymocytes were sorted. Study-wide findings and caveats: Bulk repertoire data may be misinterpreted because of unexpected Vdelta2 sequences. Unlike peripheral blood Vdelta1+ controls, thymic delta-chain sequences included about 20% Vdelta2 and few Vdelta3. TRG sequences recurred across donors, whereas TRD sequences stayed essentially private. Highly polyclonal TRG and TRD repertoires with Gaussian CDR3 length distributions appeared in thymus.

Extracted RNA was reverse transcribed into cDNA. The CDR3 regions were amplified by multiplex PCR from V-gene primers to a constant-region primer. TCRdb reapplied CATT to the multiplex PCR reads. This table holds around 11,000 gamma-chain clones, under 55% found once. Germline V CDR1 and CDR2: GITISATS, ISYDGTV (reference sequence). J was trimmed by 4 bases and V by 3 bases; bases with no gene match: 6. This CDR3 spans 13 amino acids. The chain employs TRGV9 and TRGJ1 or TRGJ2. This clonotype was sampled from a boy younger than two who had congenital heart surgery. The sequencing input was Vdelta1+ gamma-delta thymocytes from the thymus. The subset denotes: FACS-sorted CD3+ TCRalphabeta- TCRVdelta1+ TCRVdelta2- thymocytes. Written as DNA, the CDR3 is TGTGCCTTGTGGGAGTCGGGGTATTATAAGAAACTCTTT. It translates to CALWESGYYKKLF.